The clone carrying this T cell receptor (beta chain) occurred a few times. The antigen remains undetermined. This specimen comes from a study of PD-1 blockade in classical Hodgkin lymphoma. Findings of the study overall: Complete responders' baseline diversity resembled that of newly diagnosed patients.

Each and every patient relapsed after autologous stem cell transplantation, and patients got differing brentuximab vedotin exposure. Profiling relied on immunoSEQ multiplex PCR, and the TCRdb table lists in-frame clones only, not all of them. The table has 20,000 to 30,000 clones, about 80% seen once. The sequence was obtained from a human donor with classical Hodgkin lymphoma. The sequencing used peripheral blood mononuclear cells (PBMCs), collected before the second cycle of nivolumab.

CDR3 sequence: CASSLAYTRRFENIQYF. CDR3 sequence (DNA): TGCGCCAGCAGCTTGGCCTATACTCGGAGGTTTGAAAACATTCAGTACTTC. The chain has TRBV5-1 and TRBJ2-4, with a tentative D call TRBD2 (5 bases). The CDR3 spans 17 residues. The V end was cut by 0 bases, the J end by 5 bases, with 18 bases between. Germline V gene data show CDR1 as SGHRS and CDR2 as YFSETQ.